The 21 T cell receptor beta chains below were found in one sample sequenced in a study of T-cell memory formation after mild COVID-19. From the 5' RACE reads, TCRdb called clonotypes with MiXCR, one entry per CDR3 protein. The sample shows 200,000 to 250,000 distinct CDR3 sequences, 9.4% of them seen only once. The specimen was PBMCs or a T cell subset sorted from them (not recorded which). Receptor source: a young man who had mild COVID-19 (a few samples of this study predate the infection). Cell type and time point are not known.

The sample holds one count of this clonotype. V is TRBV4-2 and J is TRBJ2-5, with TRBD1 matching over 10 bases. V shed 1 base, J shed 5 bases, and the junction held 4 bases outside the gene matches. This CDR3 spans 15 amino acids. Germline V lookup: CDR1 LGHNA, CDR2 YNFKEQ. The CDR3 loop is CASSQGGQGGETQYF. As DNA, the CDR3 is TGTGCCAGCAGCCAAGGCGGACAGGGGGGGGAGACCCAGTACTTC.

The CDR3 spells CASSTVPGHHLDTIYF. In nucleotides, the CDR3 is TGTGCCAGCAGCACAGTTCCGGGACACCATTTGGACACCATATATTTT. The V gene is TRBV7-9, the J gene TRBJ1-3; maybe TRBD1 (6 bases). The CDR3 has 16 amino acids. V was shortened by 5 bases and J by 8 bases, with 22 bases between the two germline ends. Germline V gene data show CDR1 as SEHNR and CDR2 as FQNEAQ (reference sequence).

This clonotype was seen only a few times. V and J are TRBV27 and TRBJ2-7; TRBD1 agrees at 9 bases. With 4 bases clipped from V and 2 bases from J, the junction kept 3 bases outside the gene matches. This CDR3 has 14 amino acids. Germline V gene data show CDR1 as MNHEY and CDR2 as SMNVEV (reference sequence). The CDR3 sequence is CASSSRDRAYEQYF. The CDR3 coding sequence is TGTGCCAGCAGTTCGCGGGACAGGGCCTACGAGCAGTACTTC.

This clonotype has more than one count but fewer than ten. The chain joins TRBV3-1 to TRBJ2-3; TRBD2 agrees at 8 bases. J gave up 1 base and V 4 bases, and 7 bases lay outside the gene matches. The germline V gene encodes CDR1 LGHDT and CDR2 YNNKEL (reference sequence). CDR3 length: 16 residues. CDR3 region: CASSLEPTSGTDTQYF. The DNA for the CDR3 is TGTGCCAGCAGCCTCGAACCGACTAGCGGCACAGATACGCAGTATTTT.

This chain connects TRBV20-1 to TRBJ1-2; the match to TRBD1 covers 11 bases. The CDR3 is made up of 15 amino acids. V lost 0 bases to trimming and J lost 6 bases; unmatched junction nucleotides: 6. Germline CDR1 and CDR2: DFQATT and SNEGSKA (reference sequence). CDR3 nucleotide sequence: TGCAGTGCTAGAGATGCCAGGACAGGGGGCAATGGCTACACCTTC. It specifies CSARDARTGGNGYTF.

J is TRBJ1-2 and V is TRBV7-2; unclear D gene. V was clipped by 1 base and J by 4 bases, with 10 bases between them. Germline CDR1 SGHTA, CDR2 FQGNSA. This CDR3 is built from 14 residues. CDR3 amino acids: CASSLGASVYGYTF. The CDR3 DNA is TGTGCCAGCAGCTTAGGAGCTTCAGTCTATGGCTACACCTTC.

This clonotype was seen only a few times. V usage is TRBV18 and J usage is TRBJ1-2; maybe TRBD1 (6 bases). Germline V CDR1 and CDR2: KGHSH, LQKENI. The CDR3 is 13 residues long. V was clipped by 4 bases and J by 4 bases, with 10 bases between them. The CDR3 protein is CASSLRQAYGYTF. In nucleotides, the CDR3 is TGTGCCAGCTCACTCAGACAGGCCTATGGCTACACCTTC.

In nucleotides, the CDR3 is TGTGCCAGCAGCCGGGGACAGGGGGGAATGAACACTGAAGCTTTCTTT. Encoded protein: CASSRGQGGMNTEAFF. The chain couples TRBV3-1 to TRBJ1-1; 11 bases map to TRBD1. The ends lost 4 bases at V and 0 bases at J; junction bases unmatched: 4. Germline assignment: CDR1 LGHDT and CDR2 YNNKEL (reference sequence). This CDR3 has 16 residues.

The chain employs TRBV4-1 and TRBJ1-2; D is possibly TRBD1 (5 bases). Germline-derived CDR1 and CDR2 are MGHRA and YSYEKL. The CDR3 contains 16 residues. Trimming left V 0 bases short and J 8 bases short, with 19 bases between. The CDR3 region is CASSQDERGGAQGYTF. CDR3 in DNA: TGCGCCAGCAGCCAAGATGAGAGGGGAGGCGCGCAGGGCTACACCTTC.

This clonotype was seen at least ten times. J is TRBJ2-7 and V is TRBV5-1, with 9 positions matching TRBD2. The J segment lost 6 bases and the V segment lost 0 bases, leaving 10 bases of the junction unmatched. The germline V gene encodes CDR1 SGHRS and CDR2 YFSETQ. The CDR3 covers 16 residues. CDR3 bases: TGCGCCAGCAGCTTGGTTTCTAGCGGGGATGCTCCCGAGCAGTACTTC. Translating gives CASSLVSSGDAPEQYF.

This clonotype was picked up a small number of times. This CDR3 is CASSLTNSPLHF. The CDR3 region has the DNA TGTGCCAGCAGCTTGACGAATTCACCCCTCCACTTT. The chain has TRBV5-6 and TRBJ1-6, with unresolved D. The CDR3 consists of 12 residues. The germline V and J ends were trimmed by 1 base and 7 bases, with 3 bases remaining between them. Looked up from germline, CDR1 is SGHDT and CDR2 is YYEEEE.

This clonotype was seen a handful of times. The chain is built from TRBV20-1 and TRBJ1-1, with D tentatively TRBD1 (5 bases). V lost 0 bases and J 6 bases, leaving 11 bases between the germline ends. CDR3 size: 13 residues. CDR1 and CDR2 (germline): DFQATT, SNEGSKA (reference sequence). Here the CDR3 reads CSARDAMTAEAFF. The CDR3 DNA reads TGCAGTGCTAGAGATGCGATGACAGCTGAAGCTTTCTTT.

The J gene is TRBJ2-3, the V gene TRBV5-5; weak D call: TRBD2 (7 bases). Trimming pared 3 bases from V and 2 bases from J, leaving 22 bases between. This CDR3 region has 18 residues. Germline V gene data show CDR1 as SGHKS and CDR2 as YYEKEE (reference sequence). The CDR3 DNA follows: TGTGCCAGCAGCTCCACCCGGTGGGGGGGGCTCTTCACAGATACGCAGTATTTT. Encoded protein: CASSSTRWGGLFTDTQYF.

This sequence joins TRBV4-3 and TRBJ2-3; no clear D. Deletions cut 1 base from V and 2 bases from J, with 7 bases between. CDR1 LGHNA and CDR2 YSLEER come from the germline V gene. The CDR3 spans 14 residues. CDR3 residues: CASSQGRVTDTQYF. The CDR3 DNA sequence: TGCGCCAGCAGCCAAGGACGGGTCACAGATACGCAGTATTTT.

This chain links TRBV5-1 with TRBJ2-1; D not certain. V lost 4 bases, J lost 4 bases, and 12 bases lay in between. Germline values: CDR1 SGHRS, CDR2 YFSETQ. This CDR3 region has 14 residues. CDR3 residues: CASSLVPEYNEQFF. The CDR3 nucleotides are TGCGCCAGCAGCCTAGTACCTGAATACAATGAGCAGTTCTTC.

This clonotype was recorded at least ten times. This chain connects TRBV7-2 to TRBJ2-7; TRBD2 matches at 7 bases. V lost 1 base to trimming and J lost 3 bases; unmatched junction nucleotides: 0. Germline loops: CDR1 SGHTA, CDR2 FQGNSA. This CDR3 is built from 13 residues. For the CDR3, the DNA is TGTGCCAGCAGCTTAGGGGGGGGCTACGAGCAGTACTTC. Residues: CASSLGGGYEQYF.

The table lists this clonotype with a few counts. This chain connects TRBV4-1 to TRBJ1-4; a possible D gene is TRBD1 (5 bases). This CDR3 is built from 15 residues. The V gene's germline CDR1 is MGHRA and CDR2 YSYEKL. Trimming shortened V by 1 base and J by 1 base, and 7 bases separated the two germline ends. Written as DNA, the CDR3 is TGCGCCAGCAGCCAAGTGGGGCAAACTAATGAAAAACTGTTTTTT. Residues: CASSQVGQTNEKLFF.

This clonotype has just a few counts. The chain combines TRBV6-2 or TRBV6-3 with TRBJ1-2; the D gene is possibly TRBD1 (5 bases). This CDR3 has 14 residues. V was cut by 6 bases and J by 4 bases, with 15 bases left in between. Germline CDR1 MNHEY, CDR2 SVGEGT. CDR3 sequence (DNA): TGTGCCAGCAGCCAGCCTCGGGACGTCTATGGCTACACCTTC. This sequence encodes CASSQPRDVYGYTF.

This clonotype was counted between two and nine times. The V call is TRBV12-3 or TRBV12-4, the J call TRBJ1-2, with unresolved D. The CDR3 is 14 residues long. V was shortened by 1 base and J by 8 bases, with 14 bases between the two germline ends. This chain's CDR3 is CASSLGRPIQGYTF. The CDR3 DNA reads as TGTGCCAGCAGTTTAGGGCGCCCCATTCAAGGCTACACCTTC.

This clonotype has just a few counts. The V call is TRBV2, the J call TRBJ1-6; D is unresolved. The V gene lost 4 bases and the J gene lost 0 bases, with 13 bases spanning the gap. Germline-derived CDR1 and CDR2 are SNHLY and FYNNEI. This CDR3 spans 17 amino acids. The CDR3 loop is CASSAEPQSSYNSPLHF. The CDR3 DNA follows: TGTGCCAGCAGTGCGGAACCGCAGAGCTCCTATAATTCACCCCTCCACTTT.

The genes are TRBV20-1 and TRBJ2-3; 12 bases map to TRBD2. The V segment lost 7 bases and the J segment 7 bases; nucleotides outside the gene matches: 15. In germline, CDR1 is DFQATT, CDR2 SNEGSKA (reference sequence). CDR3 length equals 16 residues. CDR3 nucleotide sequence: TGCAGTGTTGGTTTTGGGTCTAGCGGGGGGGGTTATACGCAGTATTTT. Its translation is CSVGFGSSGGGYTQYF.